This T cell receptor beta chain derives from a study of cytomegalovirus exposure and HLA in healthy donors (dated by TCRdb to about 2017). In the study overall: An earlier analysis of some 500 of the donors reported 276 Gb of sequence data and 120 million or so unique TCR beta sequences from roughly 200 million T cells. An early release that covered more than 550 HLA-typed donors contained approximately 300 gigabases of sequencing data and around 80 million unique TCR sequences. Of the approximately 400 genotyped donors, 75% to 85% were placed in the genetic ancestry cluster associated with self-reported Caucasian donors. The aim of the study was to test whether cataloging public T cell receptors could identify signatures of past pathogen exposure. The study profiled the T cell repertoires of 500 to 800 subjects by immunosequencing and related them to cytomegalovirus serostatus. A separate validation cohort of roughly 130 different subjects was used in addition to the approximately 610-subject first cohort. The study combined high-throughput TCR immunosequencing, statistical association of individual TCRs with disease status, and machine learning to predict cytomegalovirus infection status. A later analysis re-examined previously published TCR beta repertoires from roughly 650 donors and added high-resolution HLA genotyping to investigate patterns of TCR occurrence. Rather than drawing on any new phenotypic data, the later analysis identified candidate immune exposures from TCR beta sequences and the way those sequences occurred across donors. An earlier analysis of approximately 580 of the donors used high-throughput TCR beta sequencing to judge whether each TCR beta V gene segment behaved as functional or pseudogenic. Donor age, sex, ethnicity and CMV serostatus were compiled alongside the repertoire data. Genome-wide SNP genotypes for about 65% of the 666 donors were used in a later genetic analysis, which treated that subset as a discovery cohort. Every repertoire in the discovery cohort had been generated on one and the same sequencing platform. HLA typing included class I and class II loci at four-digit resolution. The number of typed donors differed by locus: about 629-640 for A, B, C, DRB1 and DQB1; 500 to 550 for DQA1; approximately 600 for DPA1; and 400 to 480 for DPB1. Four or five DR-DQ haplotypes were treated as single units for association and clustering because of strong linkage in the cohort. On average, roughly 200,000 unique TCR beta nucleotide sequences were sequenced per donor among 398 genotyped donors of the cohort, with roughly a sixth of those sequences being non-productive. The study at large found these results: In vitro tests confirmed that a few of the cytomegalovirus-associated TCR beta chains recognize cytomegalovirus antigens. Immune exposure information for the cohort was limited to CMV serostatus. According to a later analysis, most CMV-associated TCR beta chains appeared to be HLA-restricted, and the HLA associations seemed to be driven largely by CMV exposure. The presence/absence analyses assumed that sequencing depth was roughly uniform across donors, and that assumption may not be true. Because HLA typing was unavailable for some donors at each locus, only the typed subset was used in association tests. Most TCR sequences were observed very rarely across donors, whereas some public TCRs were present in many individuals. When HLA alleles, especially DR and DQ, strongly co-occurred, attributing TCR associations to individual alleles was difficult. A further reported finding was that TCR beta sequences accurately predicted the HLA-A and HLA-B alleles for most subjects in the first cohort. In a later analysis, HLA-associated TCR beta chains showed more clonal expansion and lower generation probabilities than non-associated chains that were equally common. The earlier analysis of about 600 of the donors excluded 15 to 20 rarely observed V segments, including chromosome 9 orphons, because counts were too low. The classifier was reported to diagnose cytomegalovirus status with high specificity and sensitivity in both the original and validation cohorts. A cluster of highly shared sequence variants was judged likely to represent a technical artifact of the sequencing pipeline. A later analysis found that TCR association rates varied across HLA loci, with DRB1 alleles showing the most associated TCRs and HLA-C alleles the fewest. Some IMGT-functional V segments, including TRBV6-2 and TRBV6-3, could not be distinguished by the 87-base-pair reads and were therefore excluded. A later analysis reported that several top co-occurrence clusters appeared linked to parvovirus B19, influenza, CMV and Epstein-Barr virus. It was suggested by the authors that the approach could potentially be generalized to other disease states and immunological phenotypes. In the study, roughly 160 TCR beta chains were listed as associated with cytomegalovirus. A later genetic analysis reported fewer N-insertions in productive TCRs among donors in an Asian-associated ancestry cluster than the roughly 620-donor mean. A later analysis associated 15,000 or so TCR beta sequences with specific HLA alleles at a false discovery rate of 0.05. Only TCR beta chains were sequenced in this cohort, and the absence of alpha or paired-chain data limited detectable features. Linkage disequilibrium might explain the correlated functional status among segregating V segments, but an unknown experimental factor could not be excluded. V-gene and J-gene trimming of TCR beta chains was associated with a missense DCLRE1C variant in a later genetic analysis, and the association was replicated in an independent cohort. An earlier analysis of approximately 570 of the donors showed that most TCR beta V segments appeared in productive rearrangements either about 87% or about 30% of the time, which broadly matched IMGT annotations.

The cohort was made up of 500 to 800 healthy bone marrow donors. At the time of sampling, all cohort members were nominally healthy, though unrecorded immune exposures were likely present. The donor was CMV seronegative and belonged to the group of 352 seronegative cohort members. A peripheral blood sample was collected from each donor, and TCR beta sequencing was performed on peripheral blood mononuclear cells. Genomic DNA was extracted from the blood cell samples with the Qiagen DNeasy Blood Extraction Kit. Library creation used the immunoSEQ multiplex PCR assay. A mixture of 60 forward primers for TCR Vbeta segments and 13 reverse primers for TCR Jbeta segments was used in the multiplex PCR. The CDR3 region of rearranged TCR beta genes was amplified from genomic DNA with a multiplex PCR assay. The Illumina HiSeq System was used to sequence the amplified TCR beta libraries as 87-base-pair reads. The source study handled its data this way. In a later analysis, 80 million or so unique TCR beta chains were counted across the roughly 610 repertoires, and about 10 million of these chains were shared by at least two donors. Raw reads were error-corrected and collapsed into unique sequences by a nearest-neighbor algorithm in which closely related sequences were merged to remove PCR and sequencing errors. Alignment of CDR3 sequences to IMGT reference sequences was used to assign V, D and J gene segments. For a sequence to be retained, a match of at least six nucleotides was required to both a V gene segment and a J gene segment. Rearrangements were called productive when the CDR3 lacked stop codons and stayed in frame with V and J; all others were non-productive. CDR3 was defined by IMGT convention, running from the second conserved V-encoded cysteine to the conserved J-encoded phenylalanine. Sequences without an unambiguous match to a single V gene segment were excluded from the earlier analysis of 450 to 650 of the donors. An earlier analysis of 587 of the donors called V segments functional above 56.7% productive rearrangements and segregating when the between-donor standard deviation exceeded 5%. A statistical classification framework was built to diagnose cytomegalovirus status from the catalog of TCR beta chain sequences. In a later analysis, V and J genes were assigned by comparing TCR nucleotide sequences against IMGT/GENE-DB human TR gene sequences. In a later analysis, CDR3 sequences and most-parsimonious VDJ recombination scenarios were assigned using the TCRdist pipeline. In a later analysis, each TCR beta chain was defined by its CDR3 amino acid sequence together with its V-gene family, and reads without a unique V-gene family were excluded. In a later analysis, fewer than 600 highly shared, low-generation-probability nucleotide sequences were removed to address suspected cross-contamination and a sequencing artifact. In a later analysis, a clonal expansion index for each public chain was calculated from normalized within-repertoire ranks of inferred template counts. In a later analysis, generation probabilities were computed using a VDJ recombination model fitted to out-of-frame rearrangements, and the results were checked against IGoR. In a later analysis, TCR-TCR, TCR-HLA and TCR-CMV co-occurrence was scored with hypergeometric tests, and a repertoire-size bias correction was applied to TCR pairs. To estimate false discovery rates, a later analysis permuted the HLA or CMV assignments 20 times. In a later analysis, co-occurring TCRs were grouped using DBSCAN, with TCRdist sequence similarity added in when clustering inside HLA-allele-positive subsets. Repertoires with fewer than 30,000 or more than 120,000 public chains, plus five repertoires with anomalous nucleotide sharing, were excluded from co-occurrence clustering. TCRdb stores this immuneACCESS table with in-frame sequences only. Part of the clones is absent; in the studies checked, under half of the shortfall reflects unresolved V genes, and no reason is known for the rest. D and trimming were read from the DNA, whereas the V and J calls and clone size are those reported in that table. The sample has approximately 79,000 clones on record. In total, the top ten clones hold less than 6% of the sample.

Comments on this clone: No cognate antigen has been identified for it.

From the cysteine through the phenylalanine, the CDR3 covers 17 amino acids. Only CDR3 DNA is held: 51 bases, read in frame from base 1. The sequence was collected from a man aged 35 to 55 in good health and CMV-seronegative. The specimen sequenced was PBMCs. Here the chain combines TRBV7-5 and TRBJ1-5; the table calls TRBD1, which could not be checked here. TRBV7-5 constitutes a pseudogene. Here is the DNA: TGTGTCAGAGGATCCAGGTGGGCACGCAGACGAAATCAGCCCCAGCATTTT. Translation gives CVRGSRWARRRNQPQHF.